This T cell receptor (beta chain) was sequenced during a study of blood T cell repertoires in COVID-19. Assay used: immunoSEQ multiplex PCR; TCRdb lists only in-frame clones, some missing. The table shows some 80,000 clones, with 79% occurring only once. From germline, CDR1 is SGHTA and CDR2 FQGNSA. This CDR3 has 15 residues. The trim removed 2 bases at V and 2 bases at J, leaving 2 bases unmatched. This sequence was found in a woman of 80 years or more with active or convalescent COVID-19. The sequenced sample consisted of peripheral blood. V usage is TRBV7-2 and J usage is TRBJ1-2; TRBD1 agrees at 10 bases. The CDR3 loop reads CASSLMGQGNYGYTF. The CDR3, as DNA: TGTGCCAGCAGCTTAATGGGACAGGGGAACTATGGCTACACCTTC.